The entry that follows covers one T cell receptor beta chain sequence. As yet, its antigen is unknown. Compared with germline, one end of the junction differs, possibly owing to a read error. These data come from a study of T cell repertoires in cytomegalovirus infection. Study as a whole: An indication of both CMV infection and matching HLA type came from public TCR beta signatures. Study results and caveats: Cumulated frequencies of public TCR beta families served to identify carriers of CMV plus the relevant HLA. CMV-specific TCR beta clonotypes restricted by HLA-C dominated the ex vivo response.

Using its own MiXCR run on the reads, TCRdb lists one record per CDR3 protein. The table shows 400,000 to 600,000 distinct CDR3 sequences, with roughly 42% occurring only once. CDR3 length: 15 residues. This TCR was sampled from a human donor in good health (CMV status not recorded). Some clones in this sample may be carry-over from other donors' samples. The chain uses TRBV12-3 or TRBV12-4 and TRBJ2-5; 9 bases match TRBD2. This sample comprised cultured PBMCs, obtained from culture after CMV antigen stimulation. CDR3 nucleotides: TGTGCCAGCAGGTTAGCGGGAGTGGTCCGAGAGACCCAGTACTTC. It codes for CASRLAGVVRETQYF.